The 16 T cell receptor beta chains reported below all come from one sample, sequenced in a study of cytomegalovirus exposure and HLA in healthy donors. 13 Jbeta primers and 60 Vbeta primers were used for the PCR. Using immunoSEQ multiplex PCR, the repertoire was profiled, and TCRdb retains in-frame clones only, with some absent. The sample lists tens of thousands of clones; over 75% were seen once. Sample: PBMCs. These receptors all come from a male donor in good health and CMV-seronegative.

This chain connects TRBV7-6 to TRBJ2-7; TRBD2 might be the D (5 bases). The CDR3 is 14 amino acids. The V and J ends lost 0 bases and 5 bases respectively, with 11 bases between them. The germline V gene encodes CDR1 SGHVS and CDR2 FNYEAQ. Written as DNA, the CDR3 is TGTGCCAGCAGCTTAGCCGGAGAGGGTGACGAGCAGTACTTC. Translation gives CASSLAGEGDEQYF.

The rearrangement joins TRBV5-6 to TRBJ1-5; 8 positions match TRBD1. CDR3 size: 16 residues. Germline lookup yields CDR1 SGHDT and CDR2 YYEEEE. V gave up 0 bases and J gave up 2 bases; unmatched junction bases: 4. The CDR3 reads CASSLGTGIGNQPQHF. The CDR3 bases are TGTGCCAGCAGCTTGGGGACAGGGATAGGCAATCAGCCCCAGCATTTT.

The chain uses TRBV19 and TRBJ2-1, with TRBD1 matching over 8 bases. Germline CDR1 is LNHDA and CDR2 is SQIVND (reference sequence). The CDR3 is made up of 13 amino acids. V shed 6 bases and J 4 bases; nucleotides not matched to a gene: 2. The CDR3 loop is CASRQGVYNEQFF. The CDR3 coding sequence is TGTGCCAGTAGACAGGGGGTTTACAATGAGCAGTTCTTC.

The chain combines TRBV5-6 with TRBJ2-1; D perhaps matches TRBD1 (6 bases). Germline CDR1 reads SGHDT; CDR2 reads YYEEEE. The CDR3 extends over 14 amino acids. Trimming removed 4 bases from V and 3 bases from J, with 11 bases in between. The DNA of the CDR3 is TGTGCCAGCAGCCATTCGGACAGCTACAATGAGCAGTTCTTC. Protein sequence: CASSHSDSYNEQFF.

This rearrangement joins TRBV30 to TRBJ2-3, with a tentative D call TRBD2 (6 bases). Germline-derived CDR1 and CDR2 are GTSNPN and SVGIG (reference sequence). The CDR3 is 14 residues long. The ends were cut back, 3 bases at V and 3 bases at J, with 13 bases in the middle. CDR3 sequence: CAWSPGDETDTQYF. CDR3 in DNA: TGTGCCTGGAGCCCGGGGGATGAGACAGATACGCAGTATTTT. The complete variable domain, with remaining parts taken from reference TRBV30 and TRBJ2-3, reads SQTIHQWPATLVQPVGSPLSLECTVEGTSNPNLYWYRQAAGRGLQLLFYSVGIGQISSEVPQNLSASRPQDRQFILSSKKLLLSDSGFYLCAWSPGDETDTQYFGPGTRLTVL.

The CDR3 here is CSVEYVQGMNTEAFF. DNA of the CDR3: TGCAGCGTTGAATACGTTCAGGGGATGAACACTGAAGCTTTCTTT. This chain joins TRBV29-1 and TRBJ1-1; D perhaps matches TRBD1 (6 bases). The V end lost 2 bases, the J end lost 0 bases, and 13 bases lay between the germline ends. The CDR3 length is 15 residues. Germline V gene data show CDR1 as SQVTM and CDR2 as ANQGSEA.

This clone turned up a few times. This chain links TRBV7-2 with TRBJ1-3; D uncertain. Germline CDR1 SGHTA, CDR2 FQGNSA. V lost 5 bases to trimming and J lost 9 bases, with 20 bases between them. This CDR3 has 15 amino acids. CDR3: CASSDLAPGHSTIYF. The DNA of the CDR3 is TGTGCCAGCAGCGACCTGGCCCCAGGTCATAGCACCATATATTTT.

The DNA of the CDR3 is TGCGCCAGCAGCTTGCGTAGGAACACTGAAGCTTTCTTT. This encodes CASSLRRNTEAFF. The chain combines TRBV5-1 with TRBJ1-1; D is uncertain. V gave up 1 base and J gave up 1 base, with 5 bases separating them. The germline gives CDR1 SGHRS, CDR2 YFSETQ. There are 13 residues in the CDR3.

The CDR3 nucleotides read TGTGCCAGCAGTCAAATCCTAGCATTCGGCGATACGCAGTATTTT. Protein sequence: CASSQILAFGDTQYF. This rearrangement joins TRBV6-1 to TRBJ2-3; a weak D match, TRBD2 (5 bases). The germline CDR1 and CDR2 sequences are MNHNS and SASEGT. Trimming pared 5 bases from V and 6 bases from J, leaving 18 bases between. The length of the CDR3 is 15 residues.

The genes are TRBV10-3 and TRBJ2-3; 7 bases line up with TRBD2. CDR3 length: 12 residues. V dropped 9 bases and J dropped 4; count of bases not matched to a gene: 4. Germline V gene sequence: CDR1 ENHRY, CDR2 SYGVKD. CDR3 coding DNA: TGTGCCATTCTCACTAGCGCAGATACGCAGTATTTT. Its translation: CAILTSADTQYF.

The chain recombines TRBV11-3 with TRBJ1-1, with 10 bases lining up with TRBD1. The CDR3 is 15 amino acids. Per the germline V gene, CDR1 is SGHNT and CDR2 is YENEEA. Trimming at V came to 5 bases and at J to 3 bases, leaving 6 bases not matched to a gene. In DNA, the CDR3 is TGTGCCAGCAGCCGGACAGGGGGAGAGTACACTGAAGCTTTCTTT. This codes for CASSRTGGEYTEAFF.

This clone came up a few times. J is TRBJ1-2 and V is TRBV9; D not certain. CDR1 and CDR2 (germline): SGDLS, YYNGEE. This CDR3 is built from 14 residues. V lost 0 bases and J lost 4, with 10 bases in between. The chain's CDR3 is CASSVAGYGYGYTF. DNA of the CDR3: TGTGCCAGCAGCGTAGCCGGGTATGGCTATGGCTACACCTTC.

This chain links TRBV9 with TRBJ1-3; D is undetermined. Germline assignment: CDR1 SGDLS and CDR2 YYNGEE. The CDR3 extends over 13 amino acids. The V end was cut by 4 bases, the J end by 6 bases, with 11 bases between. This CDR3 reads CASSPSLPNTIYF. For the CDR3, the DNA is TGTGCCAGCAGCCCGTCCCTTCCAAACACCATATATTTT.

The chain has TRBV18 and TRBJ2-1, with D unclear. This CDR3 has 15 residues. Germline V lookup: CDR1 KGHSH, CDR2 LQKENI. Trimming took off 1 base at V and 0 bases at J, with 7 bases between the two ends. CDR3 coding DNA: TGTGCCAGCTCACCACAGAGGAGCTCCTACAATGAGCAGTTCTTC. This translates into CASSPQRSSYNEQFF. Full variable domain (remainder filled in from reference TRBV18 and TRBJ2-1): NAGVMQNPRHLVRRRGQEARLRCSPMKGHSHVYWYRQLPEEGLKFMVYLQKENIIDESGMPKERFSAEFPKEGPSILRIQQVVRGDSAAYFCASSPQRSSYNEQFFGPGTRLTVL.

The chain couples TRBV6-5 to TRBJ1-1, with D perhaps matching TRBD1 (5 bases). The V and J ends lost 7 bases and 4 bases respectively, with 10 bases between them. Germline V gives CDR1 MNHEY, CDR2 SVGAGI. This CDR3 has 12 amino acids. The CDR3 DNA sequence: TGTGCCAGCAAACAGGTGGGCACTGAAGCTTTCTTT. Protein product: CASKQVGTEAFF.

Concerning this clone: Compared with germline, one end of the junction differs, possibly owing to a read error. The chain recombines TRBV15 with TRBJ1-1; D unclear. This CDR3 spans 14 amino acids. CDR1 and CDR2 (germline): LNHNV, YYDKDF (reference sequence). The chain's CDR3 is CAASTTYQEAEAFF. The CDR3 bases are TGTGCCGCCAGCACCACCTACCAGGAGGCAGAAGCTTTCTTT.